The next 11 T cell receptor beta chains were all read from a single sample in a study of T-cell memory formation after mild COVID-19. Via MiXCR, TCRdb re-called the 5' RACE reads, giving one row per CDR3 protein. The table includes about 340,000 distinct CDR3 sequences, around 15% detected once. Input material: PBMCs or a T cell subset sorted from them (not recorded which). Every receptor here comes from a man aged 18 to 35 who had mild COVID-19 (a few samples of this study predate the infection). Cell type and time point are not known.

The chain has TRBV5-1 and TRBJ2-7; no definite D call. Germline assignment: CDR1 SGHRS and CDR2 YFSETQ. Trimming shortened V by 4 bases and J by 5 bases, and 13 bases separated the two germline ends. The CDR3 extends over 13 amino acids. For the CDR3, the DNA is TGCGCCAGCAGCCCGAGGCCCGTCCACGAGCAGTACTTC. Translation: CASSPRPVHEQYF.

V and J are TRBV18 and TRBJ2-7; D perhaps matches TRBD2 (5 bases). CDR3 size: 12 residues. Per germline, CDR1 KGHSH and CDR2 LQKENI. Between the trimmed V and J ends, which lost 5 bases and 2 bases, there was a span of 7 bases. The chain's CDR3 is CASSTGAYEQYF. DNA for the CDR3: TGTGCCAGCTCAACCGGGGCCTACGAGCAGTACTTC.

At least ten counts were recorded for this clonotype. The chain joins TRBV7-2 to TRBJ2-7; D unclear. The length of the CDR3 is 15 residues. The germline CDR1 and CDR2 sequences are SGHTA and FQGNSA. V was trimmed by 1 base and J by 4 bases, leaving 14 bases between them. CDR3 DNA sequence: TGTGCCAGCAGCTTAGAAGCAATGACTCATTACGAGCAGTACTTC. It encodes CASSLEAMTHYEQYF.

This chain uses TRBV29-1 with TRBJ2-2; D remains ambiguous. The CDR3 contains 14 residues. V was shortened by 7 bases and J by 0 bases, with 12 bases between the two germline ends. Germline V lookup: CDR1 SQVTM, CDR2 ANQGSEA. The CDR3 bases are TGCAGCGGATTAGGGCCCGCGAACACCGGGGAGCTGTTTTTT. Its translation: CSGLGPANTGELFF.

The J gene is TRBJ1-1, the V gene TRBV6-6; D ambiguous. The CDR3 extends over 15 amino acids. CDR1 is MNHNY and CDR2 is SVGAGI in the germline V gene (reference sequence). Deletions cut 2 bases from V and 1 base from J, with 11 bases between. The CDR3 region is CASSYVGEGNTEAFF. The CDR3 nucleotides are TGTGCCAGCAGTTACGTTGGGGAGGGGAACACTGAAGCTTTCTTT.

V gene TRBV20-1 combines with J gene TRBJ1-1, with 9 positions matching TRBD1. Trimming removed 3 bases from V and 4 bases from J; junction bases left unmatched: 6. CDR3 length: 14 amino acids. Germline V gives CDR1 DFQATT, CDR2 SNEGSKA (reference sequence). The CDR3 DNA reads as TGCAGTGCTAGTTTACAGGGGGCGAGCACTGAAGCTTTCTTT. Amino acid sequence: CSASLQGASTEAFF.

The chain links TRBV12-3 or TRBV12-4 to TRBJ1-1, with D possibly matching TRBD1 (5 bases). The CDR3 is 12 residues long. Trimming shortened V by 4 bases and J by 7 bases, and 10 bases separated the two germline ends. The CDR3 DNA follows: TGTGCCAGCAGTTCGGGGACCTTTGAAGCTTTCTTT. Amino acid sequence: CASSSGTFEAFF.

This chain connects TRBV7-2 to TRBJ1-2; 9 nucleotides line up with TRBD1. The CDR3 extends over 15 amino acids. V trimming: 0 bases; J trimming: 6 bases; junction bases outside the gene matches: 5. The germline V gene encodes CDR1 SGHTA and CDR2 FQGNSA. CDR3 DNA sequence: TGTGCCAGCAGCTTAGCACAGACAGGGGGTGATGGCTACACCTTC. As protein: CASSLAQTGGDGYTF.

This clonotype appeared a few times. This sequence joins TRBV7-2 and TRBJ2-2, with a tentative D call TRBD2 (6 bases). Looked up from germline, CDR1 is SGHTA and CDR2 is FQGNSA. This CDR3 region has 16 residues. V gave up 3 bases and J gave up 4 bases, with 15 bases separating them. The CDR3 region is CASSFMASVATGELFF. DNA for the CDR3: TGTGCCAGCAGCTTCATGGCTAGCGTCGCCACCGGGGAGCTGTTTTTT.

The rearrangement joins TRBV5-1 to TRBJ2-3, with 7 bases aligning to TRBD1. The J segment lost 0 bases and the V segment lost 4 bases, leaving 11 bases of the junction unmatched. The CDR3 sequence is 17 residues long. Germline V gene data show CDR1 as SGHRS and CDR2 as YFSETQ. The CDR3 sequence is CASSLIKGASSTDTQYF. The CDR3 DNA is TGCGCCAGCAGCCTGATAAAGGGGGCGTCCAGCACAGATACGCAGTATTTT.

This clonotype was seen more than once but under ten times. CDR3 amino acids: CASSSLLANEQFF. Written as DNA, the CDR3 is TGTGCCAGCAGCTCCCTACTAGCGAATGAGCAGTTCTTC. This chain links TRBV13 with TRBJ2-1; 7 bases line up with TRBD2. The V segment lost 4 bases and the J segment 7 bases; nucleotides outside the gene matches: 4. The CDR3 length is 13 residues. Germline V gene data show CDR1 as PRHDT and CDR2 as FYEKMQ (reference sequence).